This passage covers 20 T cell receptor beta chains from one sample sequenced in a study of T cell responses to AZD1222 COVID-19 vaccine. Data came from immunoSEQ multiplex PCR; TCRdb stores just in-frame clones and leaves some out. Of 80,000 to 95,000 clones listed, 70% to 85% are singletons. The source was peripheral blood, collected on day 0 of AZD1222 vaccination. These receptors were collected from an adult in good health.

The V gene is TRBV7-9, the J gene TRBJ1-3, with 10 bases lining up with TRBD1. CDR3 length: 16 amino acids. V was pared by 5 bases and J by 4 bases, with 8 bases of the junction left unmatched. The germline V gene encodes CDR1 SEHNR and CDR2 FQNEAQ (reference sequence). This CDR3 reads CASSPRQGARGNTIYF. In DNA, the CDR3 is TGTGCCAGCAGCCCGCGACAGGGGGCAAGAGGAAACACCATATATTTT.

The chain has TRBV9 and TRBJ1-6; a possible D gene is TRBD1 (5 bases). Germline V CDR1 and CDR2: SGDLS, YYNGEE. V was clipped by 3 bases and J by 8 bases, with 9 bases between them. This CDR3 is 13 amino acids long. The CDR3 reads CASSDSGYSPLHF. The CDR3 coding sequence is TGTGCCAGCAGCGATTCAGGGTATTCACCCCTCCACTTT.

This clone was seen only a few times. J is TRBJ2-7 and V is TRBV4-1, with 7 bases that match TRBD1. J lost 3 bases, V lost 0 bases, and 5 bases had no gene match. Germline CDR1 MGHRA, CDR2 YSYEKL. The CDR3 length is 15 residues. The CDR3 is CASSQERTGFYEQYF. The CDR3, as DNA: TGCGCCAGCAGCCAAGAGAGGACAGGCTTCTACGAGCAGTACTTC.

J is TRBJ1-2 and V is TRBV6-2 or TRBV6-3; D is uncertain. Germline values: CDR1 MNHEY, CDR2 SVGEGT. The germline V and J ends were trimmed by 0 bases and 6 bases, with 11 bases remaining between them. The CDR3 runs 14 residues. Here the CDR3 DNA reads TGTGCCAGCAGTTACTCGAGATCGAGGGATGGCTACACCTTC. Encoded protein: CASSYSRSRDGYTF.

The gene calls are TRBV11-2 and TRBJ2-7; the match to TRBD2 covers 8 bases. Looked up from germline, CDR1 is SGHAT and CDR2 is FQNNGV. The trim removed 5 bases at V and 4 bases at J, leaving 7 bases unmatched. This CDR3 contains 14 residues. The CDR3 reads CASSPPRGGYEQYF. CDR3 nucleotide sequence: TGTGCCAGCAGCCCCCCCCGGGGGGGGTACGAGCAGTACTTC. The complete variable domain, with remaining parts taken from reference TRBV11-2 and TRBJ2-7, reads EAGVAQSPRYKIIEKRQSVAFWCNPISGHATLYWYQQILGQGPKLLIQFQNNGVVDDSQLPKDRFSAERLKGVDSTLKIQPAKLEDSAVYLCASSPPRGGYEQYFGPGTRLTVT.

The V and J genes are TRBV6-6 and TRBJ1-1; 9 bases are shared with TRBD1. The CDR3 sequence is 14 residues long. Germline V gene data show CDR1 as MNHNY and CDR2 as SVGAGI (reference sequence). V lost 6 bases, J lost 3 bases, and 5 bases stayed unmatched. The CDR3 is CASRKQGADTEAFF. In DNA, the CDR3 is TGTGCCAGCAGAAAACAGGGGGCAGACACTGAAGCTTTCTTT.

The chain has TRBV5-1 and TRBJ2-1; 8 bases are shared with TRBD1. The germline V gene encodes CDR1 SGHRS and CDR2 YFSETQ. The CDR3 spans 15 residues. Germline trimming cut 4 bases from V and 10 bases from J; bases unmatched to any gene: 13. CDR3 sequence (DNA): TGCGCCAGCAGCGATACCGGGACAGGTAGCGGCGAGCAGTTCTTC. Amino acid sequence: CASSDTGTGSGEQFF.

This clone has a single count. The chain carries TRBV10-3 and TRBJ2-5; D not resolved. CDR1 is ENHRY, CDR2 SYGVKD, per germline. This CDR3 spans 11 amino acids. Trimming stripped 7 bases from V and 2 bases from J, with 5 bases between. Written as DNA, the CDR3 is TGTGCCATCACCCTACAAGAGACCCAGTACTTC. It translates to CAITLQETQYF.

The chain is built from TRBV27 and TRBJ2-5; tentatively, D is TRBD1 (5 bases). Germline V CDR1 and CDR2: MNHEY, SMNVEV (reference sequence). Trimming left V 3 bases short and J 4 bases short, with 21 bases between. CDR3 length equals 17 residues. The chain's CDR3 is CASSFSQTERLSETQYF. The CDR3 nucleotides read TGTGCCAGCAGTTTTTCGCAGACAGAGCGTCTTTCAGAGACCCAGTACTTC.

This chain links TRBV5-1 with TRBJ1-1; 8 bases align to TRBD1. Per germline, CDR1 SGHRS and CDR2 YFSETQ. The CDR3 has 18 amino acids. V lost 3 bases to trimming and J lost 1 base; unmatched junction nucleotides: 14. For the CDR3, the DNA is TGCGCCAGCAGCTCTAAGGGGCAGGGGGCCGGATGGAACACTGAAGCTTTCTTT. Its translation is CASSSKGQGAGWNTEAFF.

The chain uses TRBV10-3 and TRBJ2-2; D ambiguous. Germline lookup yields CDR1 ENHRY and CDR2 SYGVKD. Trimming shortened V by 0 bases and J by 1 base, and 6 bases separated the two germline ends. This CDR3 has 15 amino acids. The CDR3 coding sequence is TGTGCCATCAGTGAGTCAACGGTGAACACCGGGGAGCTGTTTTTT. Translating gives CAISESTVNTGELFF.

V and J are TRBV6-5 and TRBJ1-5, with a tentative D call TRBD1 (5 bases). V was clipped by 8 bases and J by 0 bases, with 14 bases between them. Germline V gene lookup returns CDR1 MNHEY and CDR2 SVGAGI. The CDR3 has 15 amino acids. The CDR3 nucleotides read TGTGCCAGCGGTTGGGACGGACTTAGCAATCAGCCCCAGCATTTT. Translation gives CASGWDGLSNQPQHF.

The rearrangement joins TRBV10-3 to TRBJ2-5; 9 nucleotides match TRBD2. This CDR3 comprises 14 residues. In germline, CDR1 is ENHRY, CDR2 SYGVKD. The V segment lost 6 bases and the J segment 2 bases; nucleotides outside the gene matches: 4. The CDR3 coding sequence is TGTGCCATCAGAGCGACTAGCGGACAAGAGACCCAGTACTTC. Its translation: CAIRATSGQETQYF.

This clone showed up just once. CDR3 in DNA: TGTGCCAGCAGCTTAGACATCACCACCGGGGAGCTGTTTTTT. Translated, it gives CASSLDITTGELFF. This chain connects TRBV11-2 to TRBJ2-2; D unresolved. V lost 0 bases and J 4 bases, leaving 6 bases between the germline ends. The CDR3 totals 14 residues. The germline gives CDR1 SGHAT, CDR2 FQNNGV.

The CDR3 nucleotides are TGTGCCAGCAGCTCGGCCTCGAGCACAGATACGCAGTATTTT. Translating gives CASSSASSTDTQYF. The chain employs TRBV7-8 and TRBJ2-3, with unresolved D. CDR1 and CDR2 (germline): SGHVS, FQNEAQ. V was pared by 4 bases and J by 0 bases, with 8 bases between. The CDR3 is 14 residues long.

This clone was detected only a few times. The genes are TRBV6-5 and TRBJ2-2, with TRBD1 as a possible D gene (5 bases). The germline gives CDR1 MNHEY, CDR2 SVGAGI. CDR3 length: 15 residues. V lost 4 bases to trimming and J lost 2 bases, with 11 bases between them. CDR3 in amino acids: CASSFRTPNTGELFF. CDR3 bases: TGTGCCAGCAGTTTCCGGACACCTAACACCGGGGAGCTGTTTTTT.

The rearrangement joins TRBV2 to TRBJ1-6, with D perhaps TRBD1 (5 bases). The germline CDR1 and CDR2 sequences are SNHLY and FYNNEI. V lost 7 bases and J 10 bases, leaving 20 bases between the germline ends. This CDR3 has 15 amino acids. Written as DNA, the CDR3 is TGTGCCAGCAACCCAAGGTCGGCGGGGGGATCACCCCTCCACTTT. As protein: CASNPRSAGGSPLHF.

The chain recombines TRBV3-1 (or the pseudogene TRBV3-2) with TRBJ1-2, with D possibly matching TRBD1 (5 bases). CDR1 and CDR2 from the germline V gene are LGHDT and YNNKEL (reference sequence). V was clipped by 4 bases and J by 4 bases, with 16 bases between them. This CDR3 contains 15 residues. CDR3 nucleotides: TGTGCCAGCAGCCTTTCCGGGCAGAGGGGCTATGGCTACACCTTC. It specifies CASSLSGQRGYGYTF.

The V gene is TRBV4-3, the J gene TRBJ1-5, with D unresolved. The V and J ends lost 0 bases and 7 bases respectively, with 7 bases between them. The CDR3 runs to 13 residues. Germline V gene sequence: CDR1 LGHNA, CDR2 YSLEER. The CDR3 loop is CASSQDLGQPQHF. For the CDR3, the DNA is TGCGCCAGCAGCCAAGATCTGGGCCAGCCCCAGCATTTT.

This chain uses TRBV6-5 with TRBJ2-3; 7 bases align to TRBD2. The CDR3 runs 13 residues. The V gene's germline CDR1 is MNHEY and CDR2 SVGAGI. Trimming at V came to 7 bases and at J to 5 bases, leaving 6 bases not matched to a gene. CDR3 residues: CASMAGAIDTQYF. The CDR3 DNA follows: TGTGCCAGCATGGCGGGAGCGATAGATACGCAGTATTTT.